The clone carrying this TCR beta chain was recorded at least ten times. The CDR3 has 16 residues. The V segment lost 3 bases and the J segment 4 bases; nucleotides outside the gene matches: 11. Germline V gives CDR1 MDHEN, CDR2 SYDVKM. The data were taken from a study of T cell repertoires in cytomegalovirus infection. One entry per CDR3 protein, called by TCRdb with MiXCR from the reads. The sample lists around 440,000 distinct CDR3 sequences; approximately 10% were seen once. The chain combines TRBV28 with TRBJ2-7, with 8 bases aligning to TRBD1. Sample: PBMCs. The clonotype comes from a human donor in good health (CMV status not recorded). Some clones in this sample may be carry-over from other donors' samples. The CDR3 coding sequence is TGTGCCAGCAGTTTTAATTACAGGACAGGGATTTACGAGCAGTACTTC. Translated, it gives CASSFNYRTGIYEQYF.